A selection of T cell receptor beta chains follows, all from one sample in a study of beta chain features in type 1 diabetes. Sequencing used immunoSEQ multiplex PCR; TCRdb keeps in-frame clones, though not all of them. This sample has a few hundred thousand clones; over 9% occur once, and the top ten carry roughly 0.54%. The source material was central memory CD4+ T cells from blood. Every receptor here comes from a man aged 25-45 years with type 1 diabetes. CDR3s include the opening cysteine and the closing phenylalanine or tryptophan. Fields, in order: V gene, D gene, J gene, clone size, CDR3 protein, CDR3 DNA. D genes are given only for firm matches. Not every row has a clone size; where given, it reads once, few, many or a size class.

TRBV6-5	TRBD2	TRBJ2-7	NA	CAIRKTSGTSYEQYF	TGTGCCATCAGGAAGACTAGCGGGACTTCCTACGAGCAGTACTTC
TRBV7-9	TRBD2	TRBJ2-1	many	CASSLETSGSQEQFF	TGTGCCAGCAGCTTAGAGACTAGCGGGAGTCAAGAGCAGTTCTTC
TRBV9	NA	TRBJ2-3	few	CASSVDLGGGGTDTQYF	TGTGCCAGCAGCGTAGACCTGGGGGGCGGTGGCACAGATACGCAGTATTTT
TRBV5-1	TRBD1	TRBJ2-2	NA	CASSVGSSGTGKTGELFF	TGCGCCAGCAGCGTAGGGAGCTCCGGGACAGGAAAAACCGGGGAGCTGTTTTTT
TRBV27	TRBD2	TRBJ2-2	few	CASRRPGLAFTGELFF	TGTGCCAGCAGGCGCCCGGGACTAGCGTTCACCGGGGAGCTGTTTTTT
TRBV19	TRBD2	TRBJ2-5	few	CASSEPGLAGETQYF	TGTGCCAGTAGTGAACCGGGACTAGCGGGAGAGACCCAGTACTTC
TRBV13	NA	TRBJ2-3	NA	CASSFRASADTQYF	TGTGCCAGCAGCTTCAGGGCTAGCGCAGATACGCAGTATTTT
TRBV7-9	TRBD1	TRBJ2-7	NA	CASSLEGTGREQYF	TGTGCCAGCAGCTTAGAAGGGACAGGGCGCGAGCAGTACTTC
TRBV6-6	TRBD2	TRBJ2-7	few	CASSYRGSLNHEQYF	TGTGCCAGCAGTTACCGCGGGAGCTTGAACCACGAGCAGTACTTC
TRBV11-2	TRBD1	TRBJ2-5	NA	CASSSQGEETQYF	TGTGCCAGCAGCTCACAGGGGGAAGAGACCCAGTACTTC
TRBV5-4	TRBD1	TRBJ1-2	few	CASVWGQGWGYTF	TGTGCCAGCGTGTGGGGACAGGGCTGGGGCTACACCTTC
TRBV5-6	TRBD2	TRBJ2-7	few	CASSLRLAGNTYEQYF	TGTGCCAGCAGCTTGAGACTAGCGGGAAACACCTACGAGCAGTACTTC
TRBV18	NA	TRBJ2-1	NA	CASSPNRDGSLDEQFF	TGTGCCAGCTCACCCAACCGGGACGGGTCGCTCGATGAGCAGTTCTTC
TRBV7-9	TRBD2	TRBJ2-2	few	CASGGASGRTGELFF	TGTGCCAGCGGCGGGGCGAGCGGGAGAACCGGGGAGCTGTTTTTT
TRBV6-6	TRBD1	TRBJ1-2	NA	CASSYSVNRGDGYTF	TGTGCCAGCAGTTACTCGGTTAACAGGGGGGATGGCTACACCTTC
TRBV5-1	TRBD1	TRBJ2-5	NA	CASSLAGTGGSETQYF	TGCGCCAGCAGCTTGGCCGGGACAGGGGGCTCGGAGACCCAGTACTTC
TRBV6-4	NA	TRBJ2-5	NA	CASSEAFSTTGLETQYF	TGTGCCAGCAGTGAAGCCTTCTCGACAACCGGGCTAGAGACCCAGTACTTC
TRBV6-1	NA	TRBJ2-7	NA	CASTEPGRGSYEQYF	TGTGCCAGCACTGAACCGGGACGCGGATCCTACGAGCAGTACTTC
TRBV7-2	NA	TRBJ2-2	few	CASSFGGITGELFF	TGTGCCAGCAGCTTTGGGGGTATCACCGGGGAGCTGTTTTTT
TRBV28	TRBD2	TRBJ2-5	few	CASSLKETSGKGLRETQYF	TGTGCCAGCAGTTTAAAGGAGACTAGCGGGAAAGGGCTTCGGGAGACCCAGTACTTC
TRBV6-1	TRBD1	TRBJ1-5	NA	CASSAHRGPYSNQPQHF	TGTGCCAGCAGTGCACACAGGGGCCCCTATAGCAATCAGCCCCAGCATTTT
TRBV9	TRBD1	TRBJ2-1	few	CASSATRDRANEQFF	TGTGCCAGCAGCGCGACCCGGGACAGGGCCAATGAGCAGTTCTTC
TRBV4-3	NA	TRBJ2-3	many	CASSQVRGDTQYF	TGCGCCAGCAGCCAAGTACGGGGGGATACGCAGTATTTT
TRBV5-6	TRBD1	TRBJ2-4	many	CASSLAVAGRGQNIQYF	TGTGCCAGCAGCTTGGCGGTAGCTGGCAGGGGGCAAAACATTCAGTACTTC
TRBV19	NA	TRBJ1-1	few	CASRIRSDAFF	TGTGCCAGTAGGATACGGTCGGATGCTTTCTTT
TRBV14	TRBD2	TRBJ2-5	NA	CASSQSGRRRGETQYF	TGTGCCAGCAGCCAGAGCGGGAGAAGACGCGGAGAGACCCAGTACTTC
TRBV7-2	NA	TRBJ2-3	many	CASSLVGVGTQYF	TGTGCCAGCAGCTTAGTAGGAGTTGGTACGCAGTATTTT
TRBV2	NA	TRBJ1-3	few	CASSEGTVGNTIYF	TGTGCCAGCAGTGAAGGGACAGTGGGAAACACCATATATTTT
TRBV11-2	TRBD1	TRBJ2-3	NA	CASSFVRGLTDTQYF	TGTGCCAGCAGTTTCGTTAGGGGGCTCACAGATACGCAGTATTTT
TRBV28	NA	TRBJ2-7	NA	CASSFPGRTYEQYF	TGTGCCAGCAGTTTCCCCGGCAGGACCTACGAGCAGTACTTC
TRBV5-5	NA	TRBJ2-6	NA	CASSSGSSGANVLTF	TGTGCCAGCAGCTCCGGCAGCTCTGGGGCCAACGTCCTGACTTTC
TRBV21-1	NA	TRBJ2-7	many	CASSPRTSGEQYF	TGTGCCAGCAGCCCCCGGACTAGCGGCGAGCAGTACTTC
TRBV27	TRBD1	TRBJ1-2	NA	CASSLGQDLGGYTF	TGTGCCAGCAGTTTGGGACAGGACCTCGGGGGCTACACCTTC
TRBV10-3	NA	TRBJ1-5	NA	CAISESIQGNQPQHF	TGTGCCATCAGTGAGTCGATACAAGGGAATCAGCCCCAGCATTTT
TRBV5-1	TRBD1	TRBJ2-4	few	CASSPGQGMRTKNIQYF	TGCGCCAGCAGCCCCGGACAGGGAATGAGGACCAAAAACATTCAGTACTTC
TRBV28	TRBD2	TRBJ2-5	NA	CASRASGQETQYF	TGTGCCAGCAGGGCTAGCGGCCAAGAGACCCAGTACTTC
TRBV19	TRBD1	TRBJ1-5	NA	CASRDRVAQHF	TGTGCCAGTAGGGACAGGGTAGCCCAGCATTTT
TRBV29-1	TRBD2	TRBJ2-1	few	CSVRMTPGTRSSYNEQFF	TGCAGCGTGAGGATGACTCCCGGGACTAGATCGTCCTACAATGAGCAGTTCTTC
TRBV7-2	TRBD2	TRBJ2-3	NA	CASTLAGGGPDTQYF	TGTGCCAGCACCTTGGCGGGAGGGGGTCCAGATACGCAGTATTTT
TRBV6-5	TRBD1	TRBJ1-4	few	CASTDGTGINEKLFF	TGTGCCAGCACTGACGGGACAGGGATTAATGAAAAACTGTTTTTT
TRBV28	TRBD1	TRBJ2-1	NA	CASSETGVSYNEQFF	TGTGCCAGCAGCGAGACAGGGGTTTCCTACAATGAGCAGTTCTTC
TRBV5-1	NA	TRBJ2-5	NA	CASSFGGSTRETQYF	TGCGCCAGCAGCTTTGGCGGCTCAACAAGGGAGACCCAGTACTTC
TRBV28	TRBD1	TRBJ2-7	few	CASSRQTGGAPEQYF	TGTGCCAGCTCCCGCCAGACAGGGGGGGCCCCCGAGCAGTACTTC
TRBV6-1	NA	TRBJ2-5	few	CASSRIGETQYF	TGTGCCAGCAGCAGGATCGGGGAGACCCAGTACTTC
TRBV27	NA	TRBJ1-5	NA	CASSSPGNNQPQHF	TGTGCCAGCAGCTCTCCGGGAAATAACCAGCCCCAGCATTTT
TRBV19	NA	TRBJ2-3	NA	CASSIRHRGGTDTQYF	TGTGCCAGTAGTATTCGCCATCGGGGTGGCACAGATACGCAGTATTTT
TRBV2	TRBD1	TRBJ1-1	few	CASSRDRGYTEAFF	TGTGCCAGCAGCCGGGACAGGGGATACACTGAAGCTTTCTTT
TRBV27	NA	TRBJ2-5	NA	CASSPALGRGKETQYF	TGTGCCAGCAGTCCCGCCCTTGGACGGGGAAAAGAGACCCAGTACTTC
TRBV12-5	TRBD1	TRBJ1-5	NA	CASGPGQGNQPQHF	TGTGCTAGTGGTCCAGGACAGGGCAATCAGCCCCAGCATTTT
TRBV6-6	NA	TRBJ2-2	few	CASSAEAADTGELFF	TGTGCCAGCAGTGCCGAGGCAGCGGACACCGGGGAGCTGTTTTTT
TRBV28	NA	TRBJ1-4	few	CASSPQSRREKLFF	TGTGCCAGCAGCCCACAATCACGTCGCGAAAAACTGTTTTTT